These T cell receptor beta chains were read from a single sample in a study of cytomegalovirus exposure and HLA in healthy donors. Sequencing used immunoSEQ multiplex PCR; TCRdb keeps in-frame clones, though not all of them. The sample carries 150,000 to 200,000 clones, about three quarters recorded once. The sequencing input was PBMCs. The receptor set was obtained from a woman aged 40 to 50 in good health and CMV-seropositive. Each CDR3 is given with its conserved first and last residue. The order of the fields is J gene, V gene, CDR3 length, CDR3 protein.

j_call: TRBJ1-6
v_call: TRBV28
cdr3_length: 16
cdr3_aa: CASSPRGSSYNSPLHF

j_call: TRBJ2-4
v_call: TRBV9
cdr3_length: 17
cdr3_aa: CASSVDGTGSAWNIQYF

j_call: TRBJ1-6
v_call: TRBV18
cdr3_length: 15
cdr3_aa: CASSPPGREGSPLHF

j_call: TRBJ2-2
v_call: TRBV4-3
cdr3_length: 14
cdr3_aa: CASSQRRGPGELFF

j_call: TRBJ2-3
v_call: TRBV28
cdr3_length: 14
cdr3_aa: CASSLGLAGSTQYF

j_call: TRBJ2-3
v_call: TRBV5-1
cdr3_length: 16
cdr3_aa: CASSLGDRGQTDTQYF

j_call: TRBJ2-7
v_call: TRBV5-5
cdr3_length: 14
cdr3_aa: CASSLVPGQAEQYF

j_call: TRBJ1-5
v_call: TRBV18
cdr3_length: 14
cdr3_aa: CASSPGLSYQPQHF

j_call: TRBJ2-7
v_call: TRBV15
cdr3_length: 12
cdr3_aa: CATSINSAEQYF

j_call: TRBJ2-2
v_call: TRBV6-6
cdr3_length: 15
cdr3_aa: CASSYSSENTGELFF

j_call: TRBJ2-5
v_call: TRBV5-8
cdr3_length: 13
cdr3_aa: CASSLDLQETQYF

j_call: TRBJ1-5
v_call: TRBV28
cdr3_length: 17
cdr3_aa: CASNPWGQGLPLQPQHF

j_call: TRBJ1-6
v_call: TRBV27
cdr3_length: 16
cdr3_aa: CASRPVGQVYNSPLHF

j_call: TRBJ2-5
v_call: TRBV4-2
cdr3_length: 16
cdr3_aa: CASSLTGGGGQETQYF

j_call: TRBJ1-6
v_call: TRBV4-2
cdr3_length: 16
cdr3_aa: CASSQDRSRGSSPLHF

j_call: TRBJ1-4
v_call: TRBV9
cdr3_length: 14
cdr3_aa: CASSVNRGGEKLFF

j_call: TRBJ2-7
v_call: TRBV29-1
cdr3_length: 13
cdr3_aa: CSVGQKLSYEQYF

j_call: TRBJ2-2
v_call: TRBV7-2
cdr3_length: 15
cdr3_aa: CASSFDRGPAGELFF

j_call: TRBJ1-6
v_call: TRBV5-4
cdr3_length: 15
cdr3_aa: CASRSGGLANSPLHF

j_call: TRBJ2-1
v_call: TRBV11-2
cdr3_length: 19
cdr3_aa: CASSRSGLAGGRSYNEQFF

j_call: TRBJ2-7
v_call: TRBV7-2
cdr3_length: 15
cdr3_aa: CASSKDTSGAYEQYF

j_call: TRBJ1-1
v_call: TRBV20-1
cdr3_length: 10
cdr3_aa: CSARQDEAFF

j_call: TRBJ2-3
v_call: TRBV9
cdr3_length: 18
cdr3_aa: CASSVATASGVQGVTQYF

j_call: TRBJ2-3
v_call: TRBV20-1
cdr3_length: 10
cdr3_aa: CSASEDTQYF

j_call: TRBJ1-1
v_call: TRBV5-1
cdr3_length: 14
cdr3_aa: CASSFGTGVSWAFF

j_call: TRBJ2-2
v_call: TRBV5-1
cdr3_length: 14
cdr3_aa: CASSLVGGTGELFF

j_call: TRBJ1-2
v_call: TRBV9
cdr3_length: 14
cdr3_aa: CASSFRDRYYGYTF

j_call: TRBJ1-1
v_call: TRBV27
cdr3_length: 15
cdr3_aa: CASRPDRGKETEAFF

j_call: TRBJ2-1
v_call: TRBV5-8
cdr3_length: 14
cdr3_aa: CASSLGGGAYEQFF

j_call: TRBJ2-7
v_call: TRBV10-2
cdr3_length: 14
cdr3_aa: CASSESWGPYEQYF

j_call: TRBJ1-1
v_call: TRBV7-2
cdr3_length: 13
cdr3_aa: CASSLQGSGVTFF

j_call: TRBJ2-1
v_call: TRBV7-2
cdr3_length: 15
cdr3_aa: CASSRYAGSYNEQFF

j_call: .
v_call: TRBV6-5
cdr3_length: 15
cdr3_aa: CASSYSGTGTYEQYF

j_call: TRBJ2-7
v_call: TRBV7-2
cdr3_length: 14
cdr3_aa: CASSLAGTGYEQYF

j_call: TRBJ2-5
v_call: TRBV10-3
cdr3_length: 13
cdr3_aa: CAISRSGSETQYF

j_call: TRBJ2-3
v_call: TRBV7-9
cdr3_length: 15
cdr3_aa: CASSLASGTIDTQYF

j_call: TRBJ2-3
v_call: TRBV11-2
cdr3_length: 13
cdr3_aa: CASSLVRWGTQYF

j_call: TRBJ1-2
v_call: TRBV19
cdr3_length: 12
cdr3_aa: CASNSGTEGYTF

j_call: TRBJ2-3
v_call: TRBV6-1
cdr3_length: 18
cdr3_aa: CASSEGMKAGISTDTQYF

j_call: TRBJ1-3
v_call: TRBV19
cdr3_length: 14
cdr3_aa: CASSIGGSGNTIYF

j_call: TRBJ1-4
v_call: TRBV19
cdr3_length: 13
cdr3_aa: CASRLSREEKLFF

j_call: TRBJ1-1
v_call: TRBV2
cdr3_length: 14
cdr3_aa: CASRTDRSGTEAFF

j_call: TRBJ2-1
v_call: TRBV27
cdr3_length: 15
cdr3_aa: CASSSGTPDLNEQFF

j_call: TRBJ1-2
v_call: TRBV6-1
cdr3_length: 13
cdr3_aa: CAGGKVANYGYTF

j_call: TRBJ1-2
v_call: TRBV9
cdr3_length: 15
cdr3_aa: CASSVAPTGNYGYTF

j_call: TRBJ1-2
v_call: TRBV28
cdr3_length: 14
cdr3_aa: CASIRGGFNYGYTF

j_call: TRBJ1-2
v_call: TRBV25-1
cdr3_length: 13
cdr3_aa: CASTYRDNYGYTF

j_call: TRBJ2-3
v_call: TRBV7-9
cdr3_length: 14
cdr3_aa: CASSLWRGTDTQYF

j_call: TRBJ2-5
v_call: TRBV19
cdr3_length: 14
cdr3_aa: CATRLRGGGETQYF

j_call: TRBJ1-2
v_call: TRBV6-5
cdr3_length: 13
cdr3_aa: CASSYSPGYGYTF